This TCR beta chain was documented in a study of cytomegalovirus exposure and HLA in healthy donors. Researchers ran the PCR with 60 Vbeta and 13 Jbeta primers. Profiled with immunoSEQ multiplex PCR; TCRdb holds only in-frame clones, not every one. Seen here are 100,000 to 150,000 clones, 60% to 80% observed once, and the top ten hold 3% to 4%. General study results and limits: Earlier results showed most TCR beta V segments being productive about 90% or about 30% of the time.

The CDR3 totals 13 residues. In regard to this clone: Its antigen remains unidentified.

Material for sequencing was PBMCs. This receptor was taken from a woman aged 50 to 60 in good health and CMV-seronegative. This sequence joins TRBV12-2 and TRBJ1-6; the DNA was not compared with TRBD1, the D call given in the table. TRBV12-2 is tagged as a pseudogene. The CDR3 DNA is TGTGCAAGTCGCTTGGCAGGGGATTCACCCCTCCACTTT. Amino acids: CASRLAGDSPLHF.